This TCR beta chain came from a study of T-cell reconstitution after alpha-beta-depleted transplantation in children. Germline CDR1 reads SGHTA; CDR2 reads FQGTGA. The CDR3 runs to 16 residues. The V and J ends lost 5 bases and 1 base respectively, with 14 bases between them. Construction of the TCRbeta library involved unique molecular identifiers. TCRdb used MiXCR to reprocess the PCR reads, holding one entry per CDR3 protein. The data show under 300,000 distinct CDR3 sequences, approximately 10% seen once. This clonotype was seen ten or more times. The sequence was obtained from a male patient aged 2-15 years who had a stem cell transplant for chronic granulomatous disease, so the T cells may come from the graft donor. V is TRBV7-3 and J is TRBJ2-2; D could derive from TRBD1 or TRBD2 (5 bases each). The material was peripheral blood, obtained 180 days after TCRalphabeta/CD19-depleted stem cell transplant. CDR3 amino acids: CASSPFGTENTGELFF. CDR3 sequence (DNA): TGTGCCAGCAGCCCCTTTGGGACGGAGAACACCGGGGAGCTGTTTTTT. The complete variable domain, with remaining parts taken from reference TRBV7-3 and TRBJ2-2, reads GAGVSQTPSNKVTEKGKYVELRCDPISGHTALYWYRQSLGQGPEFLIYFQGTGAADDSGLPNDRFFAVRPEGSVSTLKIQRTERGDSAVYLCASSPFGTENTGELFFGEGSRLTVL.